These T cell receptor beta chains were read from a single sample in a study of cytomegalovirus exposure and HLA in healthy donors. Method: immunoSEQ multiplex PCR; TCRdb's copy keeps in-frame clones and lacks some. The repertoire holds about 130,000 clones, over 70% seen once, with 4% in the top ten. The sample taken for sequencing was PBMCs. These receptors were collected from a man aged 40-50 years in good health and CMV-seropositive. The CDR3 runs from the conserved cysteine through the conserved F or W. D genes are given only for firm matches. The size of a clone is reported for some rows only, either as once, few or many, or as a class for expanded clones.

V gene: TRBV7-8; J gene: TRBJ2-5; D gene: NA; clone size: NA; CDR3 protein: CASSPRGRQETQYF; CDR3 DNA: TGTGCCAGCAGCCCCCGGGGGAGGCAAGAGACCCAGTACTTC
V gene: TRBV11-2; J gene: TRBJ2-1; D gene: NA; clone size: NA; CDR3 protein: CASSLTRDNYNEQFF; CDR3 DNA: TGTGCCAGCAGCTTGACCCGGGACAACTACAATGAGCAGTTCTTC
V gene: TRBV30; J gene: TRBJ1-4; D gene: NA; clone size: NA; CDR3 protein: CAWSVGQGIEKLFF; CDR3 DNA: TGTGCCTGGAGTGTAGGGCAGGGAATTGAAAAACTGTTTTTT
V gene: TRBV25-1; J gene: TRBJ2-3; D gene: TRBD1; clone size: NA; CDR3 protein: CASSVQGAHTQYF; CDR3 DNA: TGTGCCAGCAGTGTCCAGGGGGCACATACGCAGTATTTT
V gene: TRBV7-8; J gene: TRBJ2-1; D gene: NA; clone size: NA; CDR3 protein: CASTYPGVEQFF; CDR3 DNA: TGTGCCAGCACCTACCCGGGGGTTGAGCAGTTCTTC
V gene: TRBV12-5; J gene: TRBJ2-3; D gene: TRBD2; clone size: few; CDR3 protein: CASGLGPGLRPCTDTQYF; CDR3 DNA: TGTGCTAGTGGTTTGGGGCCGGGACTAAGACCATGCACAGATACGCAGTATTTT
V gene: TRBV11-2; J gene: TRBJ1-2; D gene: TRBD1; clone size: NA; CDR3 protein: CASSYFGPKPGQGRYGYTF; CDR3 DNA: TGTGCCAGCAGTTATTTTGGGCCAAAACCGGGACAGGGGAGGTATGGCTACACCTTC
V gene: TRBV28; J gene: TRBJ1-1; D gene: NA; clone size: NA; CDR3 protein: CAARAGEAFF; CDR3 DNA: TGTGCCGCCCGGGCGGGAGAAGCTTTCTTT
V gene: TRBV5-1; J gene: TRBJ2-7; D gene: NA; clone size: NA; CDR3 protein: CASSHTGTSYEQYF; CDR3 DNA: TGCGCCAGCAGCCACACAGGGACCTCCTACGAGCAGTACTTC
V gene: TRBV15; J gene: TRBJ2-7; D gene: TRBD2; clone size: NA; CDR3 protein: CATKEGGTSGGDFEQYF; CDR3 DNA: TGTGCCACCAAAGAGGGAGGGACTAGCGGAGGGGACTTCGAGCAGTACTTC
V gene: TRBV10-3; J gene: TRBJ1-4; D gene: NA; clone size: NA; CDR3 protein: CATSPETLGEKLFF; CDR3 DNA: TGTGCCACGAGCCCCGAAACACTAGGGGAAAAACTGTTTTTT
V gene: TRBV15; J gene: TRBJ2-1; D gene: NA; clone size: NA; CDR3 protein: CATSIGGTYNEQFF; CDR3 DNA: TGTGCCACCAGCATTGGCGGGACCTACAATGAGCAGTTCTTC
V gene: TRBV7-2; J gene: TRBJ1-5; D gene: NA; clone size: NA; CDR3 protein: CASSSGSYQPQHF; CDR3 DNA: TGTGCCAGCAGCTCAGGGTCTTATCAGCCCCAGCATTTT
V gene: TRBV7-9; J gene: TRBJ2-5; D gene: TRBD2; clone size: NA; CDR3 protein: CASSISGGYQETQYF; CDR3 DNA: TGTGCCAGCAGCATTAGCGGGGGGTACCAAGAGACCCAGTACTTC
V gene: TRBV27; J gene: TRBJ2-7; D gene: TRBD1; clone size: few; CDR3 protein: CASRGQGLNPFEQYF; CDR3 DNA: TGTGCCAGCAGGGGACAGGGTCTGAACCCCTTCGAGCAGTACTTC
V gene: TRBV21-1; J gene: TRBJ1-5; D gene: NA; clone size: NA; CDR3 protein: CASPRGDQPQHF; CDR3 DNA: TGTGCCAGCCCGAGAGGTGATCAGCCCCAGCATTTT
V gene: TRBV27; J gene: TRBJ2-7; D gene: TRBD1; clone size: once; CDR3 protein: CASSSAGQGAYEQYF; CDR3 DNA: TGTGCCAGCAGTTCCGCCGGACAGGGGGCCTACGAGCAGTACTTC
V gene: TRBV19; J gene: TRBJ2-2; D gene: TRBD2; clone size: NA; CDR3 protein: CASINRLAGGNTGELFF; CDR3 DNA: TGTGCCAGTATCAACCGACTAGCGGGGGGGAACACCGGGGAGCTGTTTTTT
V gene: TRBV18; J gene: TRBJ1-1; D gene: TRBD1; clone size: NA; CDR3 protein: CASSPLSQQGVNTEAFF; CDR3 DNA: TGTGCCAGCTCACCCCTTTCGCAACAGGGGGTGAACACTGAAGCTTTCTTT
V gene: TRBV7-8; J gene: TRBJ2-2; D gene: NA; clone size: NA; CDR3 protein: CASNFPSADTGELFF; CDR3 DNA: TGTGCCAGCAACTTCCCTAGTGCTGACACCGGGGAGCTGTTTTTT
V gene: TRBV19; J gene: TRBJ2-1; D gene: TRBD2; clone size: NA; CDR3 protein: CASGPTSGNNEQFF; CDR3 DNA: TGTGCCAGCGGCCCGACTAGCGGGAACAATGAGCAGTTCTTC
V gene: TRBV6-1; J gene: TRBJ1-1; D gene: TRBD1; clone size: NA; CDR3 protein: CASRQGANTEAFF; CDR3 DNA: TGTGCCAGCCGACAGGGGGCGAACACTGAAGCTTTCTTT
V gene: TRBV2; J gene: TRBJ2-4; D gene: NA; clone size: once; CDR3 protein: CASSPVAKNIQYF; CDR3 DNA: TGTGCCAGCAGTCCTGTGGCCAAAAACATTCAGTACTTC
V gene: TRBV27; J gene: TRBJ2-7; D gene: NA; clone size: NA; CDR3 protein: CASSTSGYEQYF; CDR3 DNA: TGTGCCAGCAGTACGTCAGGGTACGAGCAGTACTTC
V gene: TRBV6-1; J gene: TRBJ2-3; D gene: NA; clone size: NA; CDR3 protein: CASTLSSTDTQYF; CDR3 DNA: TGTGCCAGCACCCTCTCCAGCACAGATACGCAGTATTTT
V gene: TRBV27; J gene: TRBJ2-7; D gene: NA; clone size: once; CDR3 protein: CASSGSRGTYEQYF; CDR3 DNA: TGTGCCAGCAGTGGCAGCAGGGGAACCTACGAGCAGTACTTC
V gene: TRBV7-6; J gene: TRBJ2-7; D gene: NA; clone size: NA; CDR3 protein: CASSINTASYEQYF; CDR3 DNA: TGTGCCAGCAGCATCAATACAGCCTCCTACGAGCAGTACTTC
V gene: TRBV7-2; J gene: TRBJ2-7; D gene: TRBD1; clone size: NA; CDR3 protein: CASSSNKGDRVYEQYF; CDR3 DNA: TGTGCCAGCAGCTCGAATAAAGGGGACAGGGTGTACGAGCAGTACTTC
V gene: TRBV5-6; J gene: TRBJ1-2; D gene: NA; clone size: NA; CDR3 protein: CASSLARVQYGYTF; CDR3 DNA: TGTGCCAGCAGCTTGGCGCGGGTTCAATATGGCTACACCTTC
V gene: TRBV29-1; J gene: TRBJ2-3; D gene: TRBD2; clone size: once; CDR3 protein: CSVIYWRGRGGSTDTQYF; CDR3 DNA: TGCAGCGTTATCTACTGGCGAGGGCGGGGGGGGAGCACAGATACGCAGTATTTT
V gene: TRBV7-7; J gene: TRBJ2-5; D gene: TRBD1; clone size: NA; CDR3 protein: CASSLDRGRGQETQYF; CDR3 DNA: TGTGCTAGCAGCCTTGACAGGGGGCGCGGGCAAGAGACCCAGTACTTC
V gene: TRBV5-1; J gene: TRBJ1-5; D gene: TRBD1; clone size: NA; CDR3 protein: CASSLTGGYQPQHF; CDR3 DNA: TGCGCCAGCAGCTTGACAGGGGGATATCAGCCCCAGCATTTT
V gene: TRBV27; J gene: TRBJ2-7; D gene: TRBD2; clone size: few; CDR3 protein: CASSLSPSGSYEQYF; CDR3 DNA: TGTGCCAGCAGTTTATCGCCTAGCGGCTCCTACGAGCAGTACTTC
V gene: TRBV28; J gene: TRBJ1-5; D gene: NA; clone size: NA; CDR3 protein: CASRGGGQPQHF; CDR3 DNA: TGTGCCAGCAGGGGAGGAGGCCAGCCCCAGCATTTT
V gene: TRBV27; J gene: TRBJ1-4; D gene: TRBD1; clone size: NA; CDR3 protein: CASSLLGTGKLFF; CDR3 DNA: TGTGCCAGCAGTTTATTGGGGACAGGGAAGCTGTTTTTT
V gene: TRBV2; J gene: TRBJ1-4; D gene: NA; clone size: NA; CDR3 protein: CASTRESGTANEKLFF; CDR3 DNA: TGTGCCAGCACAAGGGAGAGCGGGACGGCTAATGAAAAACTGTTTTTT
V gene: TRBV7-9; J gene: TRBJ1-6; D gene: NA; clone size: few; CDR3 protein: CASSLALQAPSLHF; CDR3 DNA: TGTGCCAGCAGCTTAGCGCTCCAGGCACCCTCCCTCCACTTT
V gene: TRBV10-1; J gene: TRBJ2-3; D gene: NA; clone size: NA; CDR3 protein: CASSEHPQADTQYF; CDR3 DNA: TGCGCCAGCAGTGAGCATCCTCAGGCAGATACGCAGTATTTT
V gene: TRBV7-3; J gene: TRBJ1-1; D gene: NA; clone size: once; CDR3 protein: CASSFSDAGTEAFF; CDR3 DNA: TGTGCCAGCAGCTTTTCGGACGCGGGCACTGAAGCTTTCTTT
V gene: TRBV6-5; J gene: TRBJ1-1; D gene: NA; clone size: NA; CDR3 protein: CATTAGTPTTEAFF; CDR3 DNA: TGTGCCACTACGGCGGGCACCCCTACAACTGAAGCTTTCTTT
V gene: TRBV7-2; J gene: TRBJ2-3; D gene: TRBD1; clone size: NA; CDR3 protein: CASSLEGGRSTDTQYF; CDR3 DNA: TGTGCCAGCAGCTTAGAAGGGGGCAGGAGCACAGATACGCAGTATTTT
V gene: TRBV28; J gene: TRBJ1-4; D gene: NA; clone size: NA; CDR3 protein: CASSKLSSVEKLFF; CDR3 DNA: TGTGCCAGCAGTAAACTGTCAAGTGTGGAAAAACTGTTTTTT
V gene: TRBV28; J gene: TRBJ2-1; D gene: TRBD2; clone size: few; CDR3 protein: CASSLFSAGEAYNEQFF; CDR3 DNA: TGTGCCAGCAGTTTATTCTCGGCGGGAGAAGCCTACAATGAGCAGTTCTTC
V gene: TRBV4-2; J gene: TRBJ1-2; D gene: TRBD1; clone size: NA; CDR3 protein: CASSQDPGQANGYTF; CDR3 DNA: TGTGCCAGCAGCCAAGATCCGGGACAGGCGAATGGCTACACCTTC
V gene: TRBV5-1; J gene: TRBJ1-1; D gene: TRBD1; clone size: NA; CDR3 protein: CASSLGDRDWVNTEAFF; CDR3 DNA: TGCGCCAGCAGCTTGGGGGACAGGGATTGGGTGAACACTGAAGCTTTCTTT
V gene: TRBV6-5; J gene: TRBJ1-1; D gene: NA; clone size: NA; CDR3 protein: CASGKGGSGTEAFF; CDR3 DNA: TGTGCCAGCGGCAAAGGGGGTTCGGGCACTGAAGCTTTCTTT
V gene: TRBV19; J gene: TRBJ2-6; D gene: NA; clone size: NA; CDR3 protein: CASSTSSGANVLTF; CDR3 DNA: TGTGCCAGTAGTACCAGCTCTGGGGCCAACGTCCTGACTTTC
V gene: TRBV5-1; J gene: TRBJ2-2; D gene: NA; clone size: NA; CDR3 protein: CASSSRTDGELFF; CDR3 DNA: TGCGCCAGCAGCAGTCGGACAGACGGGGAGCTGTTTTTT
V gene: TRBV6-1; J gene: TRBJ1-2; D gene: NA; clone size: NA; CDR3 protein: CASSFRGWDGYTF; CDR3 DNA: TGTGCCAGCAGTTTCAGGGGTTGGGATGGCTACACCTTC
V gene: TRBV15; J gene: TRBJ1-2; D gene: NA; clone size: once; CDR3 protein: CATSRDLGGVEYGYTF; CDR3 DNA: TGTGCCACCAGCAGAGATTTGGGGGGAGTAGAGTATGGCTACACCTTC
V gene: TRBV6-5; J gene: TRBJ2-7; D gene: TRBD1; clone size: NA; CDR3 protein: CASNPGQGWGEQYF; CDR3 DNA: TGTGCCAGCAATCCGGGACAGGGATGGGGCGAGCAGTACTTC
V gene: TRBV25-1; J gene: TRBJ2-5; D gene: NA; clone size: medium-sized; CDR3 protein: CASSEQGRETQYF; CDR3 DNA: TGTGCCAGCAGTGAGCAGGGAAGGGAGACCCAGTACTTC
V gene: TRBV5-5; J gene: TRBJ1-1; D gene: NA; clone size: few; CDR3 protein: CASSLQVLNTEAFF; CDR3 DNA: TGTGCCAGCAGCTTGCAGGTCCTGAACACTGAAGCTTTCTTT
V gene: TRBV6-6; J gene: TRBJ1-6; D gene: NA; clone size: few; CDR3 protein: CASTGVTSVPLHF; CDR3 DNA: TGTGCCAGCACCGGGGTCACCTCGGTGCCCCTCCACTTT
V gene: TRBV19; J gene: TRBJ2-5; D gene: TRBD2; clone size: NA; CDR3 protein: CATKGLSESQYF; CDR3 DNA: TGTGCCACTAAGGGACTATCGGAGTCCCAGTACTTC
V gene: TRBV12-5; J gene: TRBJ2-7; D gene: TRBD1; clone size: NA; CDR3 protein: CASGLGTGSGEQYF; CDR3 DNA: TGTGCTAGTGGTCTGGGGACAGGGTCGGGCGAGCAGTACTTC
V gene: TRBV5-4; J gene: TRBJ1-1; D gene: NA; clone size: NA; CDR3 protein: CASSTQYGGGNTEAFF; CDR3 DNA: TGTGCCAGCAGCACCCAATACGGGGGAGGGAACACTGAAGCTTTCTTT
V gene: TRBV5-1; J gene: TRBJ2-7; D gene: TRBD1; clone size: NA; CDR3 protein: CASSVGQGVTDEQYF; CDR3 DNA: TGCGCCAGCAGCGTCGGACAGGGGGTTACCGACGAGCAGTACTTC
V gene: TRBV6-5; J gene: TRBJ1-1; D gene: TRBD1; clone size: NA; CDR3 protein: CASRGDTEAFF; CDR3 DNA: TGTGCCTCCAGGGGGGACACTGAAGCTTTCTTT